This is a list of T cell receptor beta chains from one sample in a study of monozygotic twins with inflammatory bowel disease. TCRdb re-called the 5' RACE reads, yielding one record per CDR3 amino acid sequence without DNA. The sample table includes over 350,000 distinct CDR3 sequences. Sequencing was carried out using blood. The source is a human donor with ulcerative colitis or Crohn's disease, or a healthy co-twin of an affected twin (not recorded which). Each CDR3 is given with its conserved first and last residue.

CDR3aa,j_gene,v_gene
CASSQVYEQYF,TRBJ2-7,TRBV3-1
CSVFGPTYEQYF,TRBJ2-7,TRBV29-1
CASRRRGAPYEQYF,TRBJ2-7,TRBV6-1
CASSQKDHIGELFF,TRBJ2-2,TRBV4-3
CASNRLAGATDTQYF,TRBJ2-3,TRBV5-1
CASSLPRGADTQYF,TRBJ2-3,TRBV12-3/TRBV12-4
CASSWVRPPYEQYF,TRBJ2-7,TRBV6-8
CASSFPNTGELFF,TRBJ2-2,TRBV7-9
CASSLGLAGSNYEQYF,TRBJ2-7,TRBV28
CASRNTGVNIQYF,TRBJ2-4,TRBV28
CASSSSRNTGELFF,TRBJ2-2,TRBV5-4
CASSLRTGNGAKNIQYF,TRBJ2-4,TRBV27
CASGLVPGELFF,TRBJ2-2,TRBV12-5
CATRRDGAYEQYF,TRBJ2-7,TRBV5-1
CASSTGTAISYEQYF,TRBJ2-7,TRBV5-1
CASSYYLGFDGNTIYF,TRBJ1-3,TRBV6-2/TRBV6-3
CASSVGVRGAYNEQFF,TRBJ2-1,TRBV7-3
CASSGGTDNEQFF,TRBJ2-1,TRBV5-1
CASSQDIGKLFF,TRBJ1-4,TRBV4-2
CSAQADTSTDTQYF,TRBJ2-3,TRBV20-1
CASSLLGLASDTQYF,TRBJ2-3,TRBV5-1
CASSHTGTEAFF,TRBJ1-1,TRBV5-1
CASSYGSGGYGYTF,TRBJ1-2,TRBV6-2/TRBV6-3
CASSREPLAGGMAGELFF,TRBJ2-2,TRBV4-3
CASRPDSDTQYF,TRBJ2-3,TRBV5-1
CASSQDRASNSPLHF,TRBJ1-6,TRBV4-2
CASSTPGQDANTGELFF,TRBJ2-2,TRBV5-1
CASSQDLRGGTDTQYF,TRBJ2-3,TRBV14
CASSYTSGGSQETQYF,TRBJ2-5,TRBV6-5
CASSQPRGQGDTQYF,TRBJ2-3,TRBV4-3
CAWSVQAGGSYNEQFF,TRBJ2-1,TRBV30
CASSARDGSSYNEQFF,TRBJ2-1,TRBV25-1
CASSTRTRDRESHEQYF,TRBJ2-7,TRBV13
CASRRTARIHDEQYF,TRBJ2-7,TRBV6-2/TRBV6-3
CASSLLDIVQFF,TRBJ2-1,TRBV7-9
CASSQGELTDTQYF,TRBJ2-3,TRBV3-1
CASSLPSLAGGTDSQYF,TRBJ2-3,TRBV7-3
CASSTRSPILRPYEQYF,TRBJ2-7,TRBV5-4
CASSQDTMGGGRSNEQFF,TRBJ2-1,TRBV4-1
CASSHGLSYEQYF,TRBJ2-7,TRBV12-3/TRBV12-4
CASSLGTGGLEAFF,TRBJ1-1,TRBV5-5
CASSLVGLANTGEQFF,TRBJ2-1,TRBV7-2
CASSLGRGGRETQYF,TRBJ2-5,TRBV12-3/TRBV12-4
CAWSVWLSGPQHF,TRBJ1-5,TRBV30
CASSLVGGAETQYF,TRBJ2-5,TRBV7-9